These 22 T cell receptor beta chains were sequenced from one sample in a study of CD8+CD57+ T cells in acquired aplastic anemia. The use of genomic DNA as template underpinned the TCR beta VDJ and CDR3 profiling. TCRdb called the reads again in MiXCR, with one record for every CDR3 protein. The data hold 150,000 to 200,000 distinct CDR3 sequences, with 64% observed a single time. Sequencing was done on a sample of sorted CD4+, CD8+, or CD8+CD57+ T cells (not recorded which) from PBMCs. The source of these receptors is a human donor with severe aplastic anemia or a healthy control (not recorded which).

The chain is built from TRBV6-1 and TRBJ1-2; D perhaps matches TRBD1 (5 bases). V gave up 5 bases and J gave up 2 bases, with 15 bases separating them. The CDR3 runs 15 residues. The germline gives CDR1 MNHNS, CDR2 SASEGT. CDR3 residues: CASSYFPGTNYGYTF. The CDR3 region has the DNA TGTGCCAGCAGTTACTTCCCGGGGACGAACTATGGCTACACCTTC.

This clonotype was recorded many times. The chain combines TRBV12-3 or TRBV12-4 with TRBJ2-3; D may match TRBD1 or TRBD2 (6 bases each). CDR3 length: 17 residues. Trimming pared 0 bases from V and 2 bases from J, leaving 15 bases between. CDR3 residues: CASSLAWTGAPTDTQYF. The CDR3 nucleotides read TGTGCCAGCAGTTTAGCGTGGACGGGGGCCCCCACAGATACGCAGTATTTT.

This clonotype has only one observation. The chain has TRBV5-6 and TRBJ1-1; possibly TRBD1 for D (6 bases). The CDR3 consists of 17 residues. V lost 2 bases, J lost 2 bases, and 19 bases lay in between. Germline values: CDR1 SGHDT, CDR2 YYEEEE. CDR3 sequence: CASSLTARGWGNTEAFF. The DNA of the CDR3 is TGTGCCAGCAGCTTAACCGCCAGGGGTTGGGGAAACACTGAAGCTTTCTTT. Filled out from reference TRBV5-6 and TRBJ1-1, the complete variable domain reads DAGVTQSPTHLIKTRGQQVTLRCSPKSGHDTVSWYQQALGQGPQFIFQYYEEEERQRGNFPDRFSGHQFPNYSSELNVNALLLGDSALYLCASSLTARGWGNTEAFFGQGTRLTVV.

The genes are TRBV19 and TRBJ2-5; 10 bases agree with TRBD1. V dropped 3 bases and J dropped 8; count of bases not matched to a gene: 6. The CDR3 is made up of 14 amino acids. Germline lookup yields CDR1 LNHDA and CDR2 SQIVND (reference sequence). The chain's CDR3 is CASSILGDRGTQYF. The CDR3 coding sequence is TGTGCCAGTAGTATTTTAGGGGACAGGGGCACCCAGTACTTC.

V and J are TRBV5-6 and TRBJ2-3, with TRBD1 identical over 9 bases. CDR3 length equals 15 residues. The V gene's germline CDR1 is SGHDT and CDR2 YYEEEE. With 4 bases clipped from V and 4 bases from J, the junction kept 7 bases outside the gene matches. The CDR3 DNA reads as TGTGCCAGCAGCCCAGGACAGGGGATCGCAGATACGCAGTATTTT. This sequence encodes CASSPGQGIADTQYF.

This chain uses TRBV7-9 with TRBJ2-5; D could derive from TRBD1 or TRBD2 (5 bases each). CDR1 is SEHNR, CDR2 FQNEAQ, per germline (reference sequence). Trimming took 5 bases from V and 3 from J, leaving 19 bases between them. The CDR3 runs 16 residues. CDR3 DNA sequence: TGTGCCAGCAGCCCGAGGGGAGTAAGGGGTGAAGAGACCCAGTACTTC. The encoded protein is CASSPRGVRGEETQYF.

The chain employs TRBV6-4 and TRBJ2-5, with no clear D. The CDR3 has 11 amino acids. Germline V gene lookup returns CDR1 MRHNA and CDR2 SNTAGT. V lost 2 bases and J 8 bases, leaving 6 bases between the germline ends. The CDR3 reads CASSDRGTQYF. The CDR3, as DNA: TGTGCCAGCAGTGACCGCGGCACCCAGTACTTC.

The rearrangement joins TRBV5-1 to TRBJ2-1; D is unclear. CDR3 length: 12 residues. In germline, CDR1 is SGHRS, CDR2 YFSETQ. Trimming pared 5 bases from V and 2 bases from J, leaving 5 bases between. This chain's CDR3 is CASRATYNEQFF. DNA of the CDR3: TGCGCCAGCAGGGCAACCTACAATGAGCAGTTCTTC.

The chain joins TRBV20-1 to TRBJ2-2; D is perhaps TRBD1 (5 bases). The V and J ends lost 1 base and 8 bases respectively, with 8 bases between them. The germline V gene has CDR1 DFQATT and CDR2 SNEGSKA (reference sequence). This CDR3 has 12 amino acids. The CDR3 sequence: CSARAGPGELFF. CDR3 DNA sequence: TGCAGTGCTAGAGCAGGGCCTGGGGAGCTGTTTTTT.

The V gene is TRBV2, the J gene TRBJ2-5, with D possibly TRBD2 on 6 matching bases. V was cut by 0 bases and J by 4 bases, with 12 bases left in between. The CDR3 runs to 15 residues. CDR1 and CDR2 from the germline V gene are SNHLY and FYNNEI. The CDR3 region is CASSEAPRGGETQYF. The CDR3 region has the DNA TGTGCCAGCAGTGAAGCGCCAAGGGGAGGAGAGACCCAGTACTTC.

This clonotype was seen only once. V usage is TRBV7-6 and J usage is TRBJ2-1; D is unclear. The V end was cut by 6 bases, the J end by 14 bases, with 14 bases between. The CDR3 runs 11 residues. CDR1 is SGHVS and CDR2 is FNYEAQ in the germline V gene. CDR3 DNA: TGTGCCAGCAGTTCCGACAAGGTGAAGTTCTTC. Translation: CASSSDKVKFF.

For the CDR3, the DNA is TGTGCCATCAGTGTGGTGTCTGGGGCCAACGTCCTGACTTTC. Translating gives CAISVVSGANVLTF. The rearrangement joins TRBV10-3 to TRBJ2-6; D uncertain. Trimming took 4 bases from V and 1 from J, leaving 5 bases between them. There are 14 residues in the CDR3. Germline-derived CDR1 and CDR2 are ENHRY and SYGVKD.

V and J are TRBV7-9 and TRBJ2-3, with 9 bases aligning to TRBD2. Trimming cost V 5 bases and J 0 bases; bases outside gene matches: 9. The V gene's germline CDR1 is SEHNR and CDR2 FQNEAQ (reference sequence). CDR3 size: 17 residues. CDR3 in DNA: TGTGCCAGCAGCCCCCTAGAGCGGGGGGTAAGCACAGATACGCAGTATTTT. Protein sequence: CASSPLERGVSTDTQYF.

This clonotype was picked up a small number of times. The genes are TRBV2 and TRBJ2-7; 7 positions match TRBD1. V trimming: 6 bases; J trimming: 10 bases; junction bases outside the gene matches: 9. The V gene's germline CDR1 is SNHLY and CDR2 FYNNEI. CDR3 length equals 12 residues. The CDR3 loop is CASSQNRGSQYF. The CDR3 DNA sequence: TGTGCCAGCAGCCAAAACAGGGGATCCCAGTACTTC. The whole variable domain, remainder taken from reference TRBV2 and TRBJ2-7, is EPEVTQTPSHQVTQMGQEVILRCVPISNHLYFYWYRQILGQKVEFLVSFYNNEISEKSEIFDDQFSVERPDGSNFTLKIRSTKLEDSAMYFCASSQNRGSQYFGPGTRLTVT.

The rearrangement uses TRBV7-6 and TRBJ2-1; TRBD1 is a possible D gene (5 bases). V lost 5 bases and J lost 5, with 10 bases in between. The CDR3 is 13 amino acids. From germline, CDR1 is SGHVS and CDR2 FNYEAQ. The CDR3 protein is CASSPDTDNEQFF. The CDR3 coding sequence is TGTGCCAGCAGCCCGGACACTGACAATGAGCAGTTCTTC.

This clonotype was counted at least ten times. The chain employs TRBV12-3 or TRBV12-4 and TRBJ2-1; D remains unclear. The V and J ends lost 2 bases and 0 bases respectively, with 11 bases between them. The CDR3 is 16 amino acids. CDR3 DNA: TGTGCCAGCAGTTTACCACCGTTGAGCTCCTACAATGAGCAGTTCTTC. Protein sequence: CASSLPPLSSYNEQFF.

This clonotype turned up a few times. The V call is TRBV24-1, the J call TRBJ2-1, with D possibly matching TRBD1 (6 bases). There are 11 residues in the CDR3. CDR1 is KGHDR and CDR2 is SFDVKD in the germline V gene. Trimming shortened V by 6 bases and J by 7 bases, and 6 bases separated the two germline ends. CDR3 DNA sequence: TGTGCCACCAGTAGGGGGAATGAGCAGTTCTTC. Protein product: CATSRGNEQFF.

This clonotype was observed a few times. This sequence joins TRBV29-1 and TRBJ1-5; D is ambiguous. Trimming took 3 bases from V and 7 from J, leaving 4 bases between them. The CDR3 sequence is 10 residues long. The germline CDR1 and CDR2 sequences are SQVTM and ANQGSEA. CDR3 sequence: CSVDGQPQHF. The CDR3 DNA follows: TGCAGCGTTGACGGACAGCCCCAGCATTTT.

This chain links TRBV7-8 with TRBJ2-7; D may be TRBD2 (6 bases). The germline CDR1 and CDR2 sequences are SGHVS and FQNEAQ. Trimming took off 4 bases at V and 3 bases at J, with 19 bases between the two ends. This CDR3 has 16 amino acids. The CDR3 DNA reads TGTGCCAGCAGCTCCCACGGTGGGGGGAGTAACTACGAGCAGTACTTC. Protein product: CASSSHGGGSNYEQYF.

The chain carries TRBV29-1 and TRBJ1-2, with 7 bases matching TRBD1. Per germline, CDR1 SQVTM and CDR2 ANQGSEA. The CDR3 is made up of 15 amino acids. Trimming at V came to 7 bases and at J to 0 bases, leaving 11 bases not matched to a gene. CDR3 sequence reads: CSAPTPGGANYGYTF. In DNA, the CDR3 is TGCAGCGCTCCAACCCCAGGGGGAGCTAACTATGGCTACACCTTC.

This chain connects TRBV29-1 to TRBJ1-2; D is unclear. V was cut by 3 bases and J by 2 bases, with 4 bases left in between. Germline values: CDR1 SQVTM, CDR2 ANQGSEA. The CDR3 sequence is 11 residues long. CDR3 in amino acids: CSVELNYGYTF. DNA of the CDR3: TGCAGCGTTGAGCTCAACTATGGCTACACCTTC.

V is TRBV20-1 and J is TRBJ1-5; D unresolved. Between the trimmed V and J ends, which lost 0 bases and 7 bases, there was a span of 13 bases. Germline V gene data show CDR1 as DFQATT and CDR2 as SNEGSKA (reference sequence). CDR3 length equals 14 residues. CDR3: CSAREGGLHQPQHF. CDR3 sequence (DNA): TGCAGTGCTAGAGAAGGAGGGCTACACCAGCCCCAGCATTTT.